The 10 T cell receptor beta chains below come from one sample, sequenced in a study of PD-L1 blockade in urothelial cancer. Time point denoted: peripheral blood 6 weeks after treatment start. Libraries were prepared by immunoSEQ multiplex PCR; TCRdb keeps only in-frame clonotypes and omits some of them. The sample holds approximately 50,000 clones, around 90% seen once. The sequencing here drew on PBMCs, taken around atezolizumab (anti-PD-L1) treatment. These TCRs come from a man aged 55-75 years with urothelial cancer.

The chain is built from TRBV5-1 and TRBJ2-1; 16 bases agree with TRBD2. In germline, CDR1 is SGHRS, CDR2 YFSETQ. CDR3 length: 20 amino acids. The ends lost 3 bases at V and 6 bases at J; junction bases unmatched: 15. Written as DNA, the CDR3 is TGCGCCAGCAGCTGGGGACTAGCGGGAGGGCCGGTCGGTTTACGCAATGAGCAGTTCTTC. This sequence encodes CASSWGLAGGPVGLRNEQFF.

The V and J genes are TRBV11-2 and TRBJ1-2; TRBD1 agrees at 7 bases. Trimming at V came to 5 bases and at J to 8 bases, leaving 8 bases not matched to a gene. The length of the CDR3 is 13 residues. Germline lookup yields CDR1 SGHAT and CDR2 FQNNGV. The CDR3 nucleotides read TGTGCCAGCAGCGCCGGGACAGTGAGCGGCTACACCTTC. As protein: CASSAGTVSGYTF.

This rearrangement joins TRBV7-6 to TRBJ2-3; 9 bases agree with TRBD2. Per the germline V gene, CDR1 is SGHVS and CDR2 is FNYEAQ. CDR3 size: 15 residues. The trim removed 5 bases at V and 2 bases at J, leaving 5 bases unmatched. The CDR3 DNA follows: TGTGCCAGCAGCAAGACTAGCGGTTTCACAGATACGCAGTATTTT. Translated, it gives CASSKTSGFTDTQYF.

This chain uses TRBV10-1 with TRBJ1-5; D is ambiguous. Germline CDR1 and CDR2: WNHNN and SYGVQD (reference sequence). V was shortened by 2 bases and J by 0 bases, with 23 bases between the two germline ends. CDR3 length equals 20 residues. The CDR3 sequence is CASSERRTDGGSYSNQPQHF. CDR3 DNA sequence: TGCGCCAGCAGTGAGAGAAGGACGGATGGAGGATCCTATAGCAATCAGCCCCAGCATTTT.

J is TRBJ1-1 and V is TRBV10-3; no clear D gene. The CDR3 runs to 13 residues. Germline CDR1 reads ENHRY; CDR2 reads SYGVKD. Trimming pared 0 bases from V and 3 bases from J, leaving 5 bases between. The CDR3 DNA sequence: TGTGCCATCAGTGAGTCCCGGGACACTGAAGCTTTCTTT. Translated, it gives CAISESRDTEAFF.

V usage is TRBV7-2 and J usage is TRBJ2-7, with TRBD1 as a possible D gene (7 bases). V was pared by 1 base and J by 4 bases, with 14 bases between. This CDR3 has 15 residues. Germline lookup yields CDR1 SGHTA and CDR2 FQGNSA. CDR3 loop: CASSLGAGQLYEQYF. CDR3 bases: TGTGCCAGCAGCTTAGGTGCGGGACAGCTTTACGAGCAGTACTTC.

This chain links TRBV5-6 with TRBJ2-3; D is perhaps TRBD2 (6 bases). Trimming pared 4 bases from V and 4 bases from J, leaving 13 bases between. This CDR3 region has 14 residues. CDR1 is SGHDT, CDR2 YYEEEE, per germline. As DNA, the CDR3 is TGTGCCAGCAGCCGGGAGTCAGGGTCAGATACGCAGTATTTT. Translated: CASSRESGSDTQYF.

In its sample, this clone was seen a few times. V gene TRBV30 combines with J gene TRBJ1-1; D is unclear. CDR1 and CDR2 (germline): GTSNPN, SVGIG (reference sequence). The CDR3 runs to 13 residues. V shed 0 bases and J shed 6 bases, with 11 bases lying between them. In DNA form, the CDR3 reads TGTGCCTGGAGTGTTTATGGAGTGGCTGAAGCTTTCTTT. Protein sequence: CAWSVYGVAEAFF.

V usage is TRBV2 and J usage is TRBJ1-2, with TRBD1 identical over 10 bases. This CDR3 spans 14 amino acids. The J segment lost 7 bases and the V segment lost 3 bases, leaving 5 bases of the junction unmatched. CDR1 and CDR2 (germline): SNHLY, FYNNEI. The CDR3 sequence is CASSDMTGGVGYTF. The DNA for the CDR3 is TGTGCCAGCAGTGATATGACAGGGGGCGTTGGCTACACCTTC.

The chain combines TRBV5-8 with TRBJ2-5, with 8 bases identical to TRBD2. The germline V gene has CDR1 SGHTS and CDR2 YDEGEE. V shed 3 bases and J 2 bases; nucleotides not matched to a gene: 6. CDR3 length: 15 amino acids. DNA of the CDR3: TGTGCCAGCAGCTCCCGGGGGGGAACACAAGAGACCCAGTACTTC. It specifies CASSSRGGTQETQYF.